The 13 T cell receptor beta chains reported below all come from one sample, sequenced in a study of blood T cell repertoires in COVID-19. The method was immunoSEQ multiplex PCR; TCRdb's version includes in-frame clones alone and lacks a portion of them. This table holds 330,000 or so clones, around 87% found once. Sequencing was done on a sample of PBMCs or T cells enriched from blood (not recorded which). The receptors come from a middle-aged man in a cohort exposed to, infected with or recovered from COVID-19 (not recorded which).

The chain uses TRBV19 and TRBJ1-2, with a tentative D call TRBD1 (6 bases). V dropped 5 bases and J dropped 0 bases, with 16 bases sitting between them. CDR3 length equals 16 residues. The germline V gene has CDR1 LNHDA and CDR2 SQIVND (reference sequence). The CDR3 loop is CASSSPGGIANYGYTF. The CDR3 coding sequence is TGTGCCAGTAGTTCCCCGGGGGGCATAGCTAACTATGGCTACACCTTC.

The gene calls are TRBV28 and TRBJ1-5; D might be TRBD1 (6 bases). V lost 10 bases to trimming and J lost 4 bases, with 11 bases between them. Germline values: CDR1 MDHEN, CDR2 SYDVKM. The CDR3 runs 12 residues. CDR3 protein: CATSGANQPQHF. The CDR3 nucleotides read TGTGCCACCTCAGGGGCTAATCAGCCCCAGCATTTT.

For the CDR3, the DNA is TGTGCCAGCAGTTCTAGGGGATCAGAGCAGTTCTTC. Its translation: CASSSRGSEQFF. V and J are TRBV6-5 and TRBJ2-1; tentatively, D is TRBD1 (5 bases). Between the trimmed V and J ends, which lost 4 bases and 10 bases, there was a span of 11 bases. The CDR3 runs to 12 residues. The germline V gene encodes CDR1 MNHEY and CDR2 SVGAGI.

This sequence joins TRBV19 and TRBJ1-3, with TRBD1 as a possible D gene (6 bases). The CDR3 contains 15 residues. Per the germline V gene, CDR1 is LNHDA and CDR2 is SQIVND (reference sequence). The V end lost 7 bases, the J end lost 4 bases, and 17 bases lay between the germline ends. The CDR3 DNA is TGTGCCAGTATCGGCTGGGGGCAGATGGGAAACACCATATATTTT. Amino acid sequence: CASIGWGQMGNTIYF.

The chain recombines TRBV27 with TRBJ1-6, with 7 bases aligning to TRBD1. J lost 7 bases, V lost 5 bases, and 11 bases had no gene match. Germline V gives CDR1 MNHEY, CDR2 SMNVEV (reference sequence). CDR3 length: 16 residues. This CDR3 is CASSPKPGQRNSPLHF. As DNA, the CDR3 is TGTGCCAGCAGTCCCAAACCGGGACAGAGAAATTCACCCCTCCACTTT.

V usage is TRBV5-4 and J usage is TRBJ2-7; D is unclear. The CDR3 contains 12 residues. V dropped 4 bases and J dropped 7 bases, with 12 bases sitting between them. Germline V gene data show CDR1 as SGHNT and CDR2 as YYREEE (reference sequence). The CDR3 region is CASSAPAEEQYF. The CDR3 nucleotides are TGTGCCAGCAGCGCCCCCGCGGAGGAGCAGTACTTC.

This clone was counted only a few times. V gene TRBV5-1 combines with J gene TRBJ1-5, with no clear D. The germline V gene has CDR1 SGHRS and CDR2 YFSETQ. This CDR3 contains 13 residues. V was cut by 5 bases and J by 0 bases, with 6 bases left in between. CDR3 nucleotide sequence: TGCGCCAGCAGGGGCGATAGCAATCAGCCCCAGCATTTT. Protein sequence: CASRGDSNQPQHF.

The gene calls are TRBV3-1 (or the pseudogene TRBV3-2) and TRBJ1-3; D is undetermined. V was shortened by 3 bases and J by 4 bases, with 7 bases between the two germline ends. The CDR3 contains 13 residues. The germline CDR1 and CDR2 sequences are LGHDT and YNNKEL (reference sequence). The CDR3 loop reads CASSQQTGNTIYF. The CDR3 DNA sequence: TGTGCCAGCAGCCAGCAGACAGGAAACACCATATATTTT.

The rearrangement uses TRBV5-1 and TRBJ2-1, with 7 bases aligning to TRBD2. CDR3 length: 15 amino acids. Germline V gene sequence: CDR1 SGHRS, CDR2 YFSETQ. After removal of 0 bases from V and 3 bases from J, the junction contained 3 bases not matched to a gene. Here the CDR3 reads CASSLDQRDYNEQFF. The CDR3, as DNA: TGCGCCAGCAGCTTGGACCAGCGGGACTACAATGAGCAGTTCTTC.

This clone was picked up one time. The rearrangement links TRBV9 to TRBJ2-4; a possible D gene is TRBD2 (5 bases). Deletions cut 1 base from V and 7 bases from J, with 21 bases between. The germline V gene has CDR1 SGDLS and CDR2 YYNGEE. The CDR3 covers 17 residues. Written as DNA, the CDR3 is TGTGCCAGCAGCGTAAACTGGAGAGGGCTACCCGGGAACATTCAGTACTTC. This sequence encodes CASSVNWRGLPGNIQYF.

The chain employs TRBV9 and TRBJ2-6, with 9 bases aligning to TRBD1. The V segment lost 4 bases and the J segment 2 bases; nucleotides outside the gene matches: 7. Germline CDR1 is SGDLS and CDR2 is YYNGEE. The CDR3 loop spans 17 amino acids. DNA of the CDR3: TGTGCCAGCAGCCCTTCACAGGGGGCGGCTGGGGCCAACGTCCTGACTTTC. It translates to CASSPSQGAAGANVLTF.

This clone was seen more than once but under ten times. This chain uses TRBV7-9 with TRBJ1-2; possible D gene TRBD1, 6 bases. This CDR3 region has 13 residues. The germline V gene encodes CDR1 SEHNR and CDR2 FQNEAQ (reference sequence). V was pared by 2 bases and J by 5 bases, with 9 bases between. Here the CDR3 reads CASSLTGLYGYTF. CDR3 DNA sequence: TGTGCCAGCAGCTTAACAGGGTTGTATGGCTACACCTTC.

The rearrangement links TRBV7-2 to TRBJ2-1; D gene uncertain. Trimming removed 2 bases at V and 7 bases at J, with 3 bases between. From germline, CDR1 is SGHTA and CDR2 FQGNSA. There are 11 residues in the CDR3. CDR3 bases: TGTGCCAGCAGCTTAACAAATGAGCAGTTCTTC. This encodes CASSLTNEQFF.